This T cell receptor (beta chain) was sequenced during a study of blood T cell repertoires in COVID-19 (TCRdb year 2020). About the study as a whole: Collaborator samples came from the United States, Italy and Spain and covered acute and convalescent phases of COVID-19. Sample metadata almost always included a de-identified subject ID, COVID-19 status, age in years and sex. The material from the prospective study consisted of cDNA or gDNA derived from T cells, B-cell-depleted T cells, or PBMCs. Samples came from the ongoing ImmuneRACE study (first 160 participants) plus 1,254 subjects from 6 global collaborators. Where available, HLA class I and class II types were obtained from metadata supplied by the sample provider rather than from assay-based typing. Deeply sampled blood TCRbeta repertoires from subjects exposed to, actively infected with, or recovered from COVID-19 were included in the dataset. A freely available public database, intended as a resource for researchers studying the immune response to SARS-CoV-2, is where the repertoires were released.

What the work shows at the level of the full study, not this receptor alone: How much clinical and demographic metadata was included differed by source and by participant, and the metadata was provided uncurated.

CDR1 and CDR2, looked up from the germline V gene (reference sequence), are LNHDA and SQIVND. Trimming leaves V shorter by 6 bases and J shorter by 0 bases, with the junction holding 3 bases beyond the gene matches. Reading from cysteine to phenylalanine, the CDR3 counts 15 amino acids. Of the read, only the CDR3 DNA is kept; its 45 bases are in frame from base 1. In the prospective study, participants were about 18 to 100 years old, resided in about 25 geographic areas of the United States, and were enrolled through a virtual design. To assign participants to cohorts, the prospective study relied on clinical history that participants themselves reported in a screening survey and a study questionnaire. ImmuneRACE Cohort 3 recovered participants were defined by two consecutive negative NP/OP PCR tests, healthcare professional clearance, or symptom resolution. In the prospective study, mobile phlebotomists collected whole blood, serum and a nasopharyngeal or oropharyngeal swab from each participant. Additional blood draws and questionnaires over an approximately 2-month period could optionally be provided by prospective study participants. Prospective study blood samples were shipped either frozen or at room temperature before DNA extraction.

TCRbeta CDR3 regions were amplified from genomic DNA by means of the immunoSEQ Assay, a bias-controlled multiplex PCR. Regarding the original processing steps: The number of nucleated cells in each sample was estimated by amplification of reference gene primers within the assay. To quantify the absolute abundance of each unique TCRbeta CDR3 rearrangement, sequence reads were collapsed and filtered. For each sample, productive Simpson clonality was calculated as the square root of Simpson's diversity index over productive rearrangements. TCRdb re-hosts the immuneACCESS table, in-frame sequences only. Its copies lack some clones; in the studies checked, an unresolved V gene accounts for under half of them, and the cause for the rest is not known. V and J calls and clone size are copied from that table; D and trimming were computed from the DNA. The sample records 300,000 to 350,000 clones, 80% to 90% of which are singletons. The top ten clones comprise 2.2% of the sample.

A word on this clone: Its antigen is still unknown. Base qualities are not provided; no much larger clone lies one nucleotide away.

Sequencing input: PBMCs or T cells enriched from blood (not recorded which). Here the chain combines TRBV19 and TRBJ2-5, and TRBD2 aligns with 11 junction nucleotides. This receptor was identified in a man between 25 and 39 years old who had recovered from COVID-19. The DNA reads TGTGCCAGTAGGAAACTAGCGGGGGACCAAGAGACCCAGTACTTC. Its translation reads: CASRKLAGDQETQYF.